This T cell receptor (beta chain) was profiled in a study of blood T cell repertoires in COVID-19. Whole-study context: Italy, Spain and the United States were the sources of the convalescent and acute COVID-19 samples. Nucleic acid was either cDNA or gDNA, and it came from T cells, B-cell-depleted T cells, or PBMCs.

This CDR3 is 19 amino acids long. Germline trimming cut 4 bases from V and 5 bases from J; bases unmatched to any gene: 22. Per the germline V gene, CDR1 is MNHEY and CDR2 is SMNVEV (reference sequence). This clone was seen a single time. Here immunoSEQ multiplex PCR was the method, and the copy in TCRdb shows in-frame clones only, minus some. Here the sample spans some 510,000 clones, around nine tenths being singletons. Cohort placement rested on clinical history that participants reported themselves. This TCR derives from a woman aged 40 to 50 who had recovered from COVID-19. This rearrangement joins TRBV27 to TRBJ2-7; TRBD2 matches at 8 bases. The specimen was PBMCs or T cells enriched from blood (not recorded which). CDR3 coding DNA: TGTGCCAGCAGTTCCCGGACAGACAGAGCCGGGACTAGAATTAACGAGCAGTACTTC. This gives the protein CASSSRTDRAGTRINEQYF.